The 26 T cell receptor beta chains listed next were all sequenced from one sample in a study of blood T cell repertoires in COVID-19. The table came from immunoSEQ multiplex PCR; TCRdb's copy has only in-frame clones and leaves some out. The data show 150,000 to 180,000 clones, approximately 81% seen once. The sequenced sample was peripheral blood. These receptors originate from a woman aged 55-75 years with COVID-19, enrolled during active disease.

V is TRBV12-3 or TRBV12-4 and J is TRBJ1-2, with unresolved D. This CDR3 region has 12 residues. V lost 1 base and J lost 8, with 8 bases in between. The CDR3 bases are TGTGCCAGCAGTTTAGGCAGGAGGGGCTACACCTTC. Encoded protein: CASSLGRRGYTF.

This clone was seen just once. The rearrangement joins TRBV27 to TRBJ2-1; D is uncertain. The CDR3 consists of 13 residues. CDR1 and CDR2 (germline): MNHEY, SMNVEV (reference sequence). Trimming shortened V by 4 bases and J by 8 bases, and 12 bases separated the two germline ends. CDR3 amino acids: CASSSPGRDEQFF. The CDR3 coding sequence is TGTGCCAGCAGTTCCCCCGGTCGGGATGAGCAGTTCTTC.

The chain couples TRBV19 to TRBJ1-4, with 10 bases aligning to TRBD1. CDR3 length equals 17 residues. The V gene end was trimmed by 7 bases and the J gene end by 5 bases; junction bases not matched to a gene: 13. Germline V gene sequence: CDR1 LNHDA, CDR2 SQIVND (reference sequence). CDR3 in DNA: TGTGCCAGTACCGCGGGGGACAGGGGAGTTTCCAATGAAAAACTGTTTTTT. This encodes CASTAGDRGVSNEKLFF.

This sequence joins TRBV7-6 and TRBJ1-5, with 7 bases fitting TRBD1. CDR1 and CDR2 (germline): SGHVS, FNYEAQ. This CDR3 comprises 15 residues. V was pared by 5 bases and J by 4 bases, with 8 bases of the junction left unmatched. The CDR3 reads CASSHYRGLNQPQHF. The CDR3 DNA reads as TGTGCCAGCAGCCACTACAGGGGTCTTAATCAGCCCCAGCATTTT.

This clone came up once. The rearrangement links TRBV29-1 to TRBJ2-2; the D gene is possibly TRBD1 (5 bases). Trimming pared 4 bases from V and 6 bases from J, leaving 12 bases between. Per the germline V gene, CDR1 is SQVTM and CDR2 is ANQGSEA. The CDR3 has 13 residues. The CDR3 DNA is TGCAGCGTTGGACAGATTAACGCCGGGGAGCTGTTTTTT. It translates to CSVGQINAGELFF.

The genes are TRBV5-8 and TRBJ1-5, with 8 bases fitting TRBD1. After removal of 4 bases from V and 6 bases from J, the junction contained 9 bases not matched to a gene. CDR3 length: 15 amino acids. Germline V CDR1 and CDR2: SGHTS, YDEGEE. CDR3 region: CASSIPGGWIQPQHF. CDR3 nucleotides: TGTGCCAGCAGCATACCAGGGGGCTGGATTCAGCCCCAGCATTTT.

The chain couples TRBV29-1 to TRBJ1-1, with D possibly TRBD1 on 5 matching bases. CDR1 is SQVTM, CDR2 ANQGSEA, per germline. Deletions cut 4 bases from V and 1 base from J, with 10 bases between. This CDR3 has 13 amino acids. CDR3 sequence reads: CSVADTRNTEAFF. In DNA form, the CDR3 reads TGCAGCGTTGCGGACACCAGGAACACTGAAGCTTTCTTT.

The J gene is TRBJ2-1, the V gene TRBV10-3, with D possibly being TRBD1 (5 bases). The CDR3 loop spans 14 amino acids. Trimming shortened V by 6 bases and J by 6 bases, and 15 bases separated the two germline ends. Germline CDR1 and CDR2: ENHRY and SYGVKD. This CDR3 reads CAISPGTQGNEQFF. CDR3 in DNA: TGTGCCATCAGCCCGGGTACCCAGGGCAATGAGCAGTTCTTC.

This chain connects TRBV6-5 to TRBJ1-3, with a possible D match to TRBD1 (5 bases). Germline V gene data show CDR1 as MNHEY and CDR2 as SVGAGI. V shed 6 bases and J shed 4 bases, with 7 bases lying between them. The CDR3 is made up of 12 amino acids. CDR3 sequence reads: CASSRTGNTIYF. CDR3 DNA: TGTGCCAGCAGCCGGACAGGAAACACCATATATTTT.

This chain links TRBV5-1 with TRBJ1-2, with 9 bases matching TRBD1. Germline assignment: CDR1 SGHRS and CDR2 YFSETQ. There are 14 residues in the CDR3. Trimming took 3 bases from V and 8 from J; bases not matched to a gene: 8. The CDR3 is CASSSTTGGVGYTF. The CDR3 DNA reads as TGCGCCAGCAGCTCCACGACAGGGGGAGTGGGCTACACCTTC.

V gene TRBV29-1 combines with J gene TRBJ1-1, with a possible D match to TRBD1 (6 bases). In germline, CDR1 is SQVTM, CDR2 ANQGSEA. Trimming stripped 6 bases from V and 4 bases from J, with 15 bases between. The CDR3 contains 13 residues. The CDR3 DNA follows: TGCAGCGTGGAACAGGGTCGCGGCACTGAAGCTTTCTTT. Encoded protein: CSVEQGRGTEAFF.

The V call is TRBV6-1, the J call TRBJ1-4; TRBD1 aligns across 12 bases. Germline V lookup: CDR1 MNHNS, CDR2 SASEGT. Losses at the gene ends were 4 bases for V and 2 bases for J; bases not matched to a gene: 11. This CDR3 contains 19 residues. The CDR3 nucleotides are TGTGCCAGCAGTGTACGCACCGGGACAGGGGGCTTCACTAATGAAAAACTGTTTTTT. Protein: CASSVRTGTGGFTNEKLFF.

The rearrangement joins TRBV18 to TRBJ1-2; 7 nucleotides line up with TRBD1. The CDR3 contains 13 residues. The germline V gene has CDR1 KGHSH and CDR2 LQKENI. The V segment lost 2 bases and the J segment 6 bases; nucleotides outside the gene matches: 3. The CDR3 DNA is TGTGCCAGCTCACCAAACAGGGGAGATGGCTACACCTTC. Encoded protein: CASSPNRGDGYTF.

In this sample, this clone turned up a few times. CDR3 sequence (DNA): TGCGCCAGCAGCTTTCAGGGGACTAACTATGGCTACACCTTC. This gives the protein CASSFQGTNYGYTF. The chain couples TRBV5-1 to TRBJ1-2; a weak D match, TRBD1 (6 bases). V shed 2 bases and J shed 0 bases, with 8 bases lying between them. CDR1 and CDR2 from the germline V gene are SGHRS and YFSETQ. CDR3 length equals 14 residues.

This rearrangement joins TRBV5-1 to TRBJ1-1, with 9 bases identical to TRBD1. This CDR3 is built from 15 residues. Germline CDR1 reads SGHRS; CDR2 reads YFSETQ. The J segment lost 1 base and the V segment lost 4 bases, leaving 5 bases of the junction unmatched. The CDR3 here is CASSTRTGANTEAFF. The CDR3 DNA reads as TGCGCCAGCAGCACGCGGACAGGGGCGAACACTGAAGCTTTCTTT.

The CDR3 loop reads CASSHAGSNEKLFF. The CDR3 bases are TGCGCCAGCAGCCATGCGGGGTCCAATGAAAAACTGTTTTTT. The V gene is TRBV4-1, the J gene TRBJ1-4, with D uncertain. The germline gives CDR1 MGHRA, CDR2 YSYEKL. Trimming left V 3 bases short and J 5 bases short, with 10 bases between. CDR3 length: 14 amino acids.

This clone was seen a few times. The chain joins TRBV19 to TRBJ1-1; D might be TRBD1 (6 bases). CDR1 and CDR2 (germline): LNHDA, SQIVND (reference sequence). Trimming cost V 5 bases and J 1 base, with 8 bases left between them. The CDR3 runs to 13 residues. CDR3 amino acids: CASSVQGNTEAFF. CDR3 in DNA: TGTGCCAGTAGTGTACAGGGGAACACTGAAGCTTTCTTT.

The chain carries TRBV5-1 and TRBJ2-2; TRBD2 matches at 13 bases. The CDR3 consists of 19 residues. CDR1 and CDR2 (germline): SGHRS, YFSETQ. The V gene end was trimmed by 4 bases and the J gene end by 5 bases; junction bases not matched to a gene: 14. Here the CDR3 reads CASSLARTSGRAYTGELFF. CDR3 DNA sequence: TGCGCCAGCAGCCTCGCACGAACTAGCGGGAGGGCCTATACCGGGGAGCTGTTTTTT.

The chain uses TRBV6-5 and TRBJ1-3, with 9 bases identical to TRBD1. Losses at the gene ends were 6 bases for V and 2 bases for J; bases not matched to a gene: 5. The V gene's germline CDR1 is MNHEY and CDR2 SVGAGI. The CDR3 runs to 15 residues. CDR3 coding DNA: TGTGCCAGCAGGACAGGGGGAATAGCTGGAAACACCATATATTTT. Its protein product is CASRTGGIAGNTIYF.

In DNA form, the CDR3 reads TGCGCCAGCAGCTTTGGCGGCTATAATTCACCCCTCCACTTT. It translates to CASSFGGYNSPLHF. This chain connects TRBV5-1 to TRBJ1-6; unclear D gene. Germline CDR1 reads SGHRS; CDR2 reads YFSETQ. This CDR3 is built from 14 residues. The V end was cut by 2 bases, the J end by 3 bases, with 6 bases between. The full variable domain, completed using reference TRBV5-1 and TRBJ1-6, is KAGVTQTPRYLIKTRGQQVTLSCSPISGHRSVSWYQQTPGQGLQFLFEYFSETQRNKGNFPGRFSGRQFSNSRSEMNVSTLELGDSALYLCASSFGGYNSPLHFGNGTRLTVT.

The rearrangement uses TRBV5-8 and TRBJ1-5; possibly TRBD1 for D (6 bases). Germline CDR1 and CDR2: SGHTS and YDEGEE. Between the trimmed V and J ends, which lost 6 bases and 0 bases, there was a span of 13 bases. This CDR3 is 15 amino acids long. The CDR3 sequence: CASTFRGYSNQPQHF. CDR3 nucleotides: TGTGCCAGCACCTTCAGGGGTTATAGCAATCAGCCCCAGCATTTT.

The V call is TRBV13, the J call TRBJ2-2; 8 positions agree with TRBD2. Trimming cost V 5 bases and J 6 bases; bases outside gene matches: 11. Germline CDR1 PRHDT, CDR2 FYEKMQ (reference sequence). CDR3 length: 16 amino acids. For the CDR3, the DNA is TGTGCCAGCAGCCCTAGACTAGCGAGGGTCCCCGGGGAGCTGTTTTTT. Translating gives CASSPRLARVPGELFF.

This chain links TRBV7-3 with TRBJ2-2; D gene uncertain. Trimming removed 2 bases from V and 4 bases from J, with 8 bases in between. Germline V gives CDR1 SGHTA, CDR2 FQGTGA. CDR3 length equals 14 residues. CDR3 sequence reads: CASSLYLGTGELFF. CDR3 DNA sequence: TGTGCCAGCAGCTTATATCTCGGCACCGGGGAGCTGTTTTTT.

The chain couples TRBV9 to TRBJ2-6; 8 positions match TRBD2. CDR3 size: 18 residues. V lost 0 bases, J lost 0 bases, and 5 bases stayed unmatched. Germline CDR1 SGDLS, CDR2 YYNGEE. The CDR3 bases are TGTGCCAGCAGCGTAGGCGGGGGGCCGTTCTCTGGGGCCAACGTCCTGACTTTC. Protein: CASSVGGGPFSGANVLTF.

This sequence joins TRBV5-1 and TRBJ1-3, with 8 positions matching TRBD1. This CDR3 spans 15 amino acids. V was pared by 2 bases and J by 4 bases, with 5 bases of the junction left unmatched. The germline V gene has CDR1 SGHRS and CDR2 YFSETQ. The CDR3 spells CASSLDRGAGNTIYF. The CDR3 DNA sequence: TGCGCCAGCAGCTTAGACAGGGGCGCAGGAAACACCATATATTTT. Full variable domain (missing parts from reference TRBV5-1 and TRBJ1-3): KAGVTQTPRYLIKTRGQQVTLSCSPISGHRSVSWYQQTPGQGLQFLFEYFSETQRNKGNFPGRFSGRQFSNSRSEMNVSTLELGDSALYLCASSLDRGAGNTIYFGEGSWLTVV.

This chain links TRBV6-5 with TRBJ1-2; 7 bases agree with TRBD1. V lost 4 bases, J lost 6 bases, and 2 bases stayed unmatched. The CDR3 contains 12 residues. Germline lookup yields CDR1 MNHEY and CDR2 SVGAGI. This CDR3 is CASSSTGNGYTF. For the CDR3, the DNA is TGTGCCAGCAGTTCGACAGGGAATGGCTACACCTTC.